This is a list of T cell receptor beta chains from one sample in a study of T cells after yellow fever vaccination. TCRdb ran MiXCR on the 5' RACE reads and lists one entry per CDR3 protein. The profile shows fewer than 350,000 distinct CDR3 sequences, 3.5% to 4.5% of them singletons. Sequencing used PBMCs, obtained 15 days after the yellow fever booster vaccination. Source of these receptors: a man younger than 30 who received the YFV17D yellow fever vaccine. CDR3s include the opening cysteine and the closing phenylalanine or tryptophan. A D gene is named only where the DNA matches it firmly. Clone sizes are given selectively: once, few, many, or a class where the clone is expanded.

j_gene,abundance,v_gene,d_gene,CDR3nt,CDR3aa
TRBJ1-1,-,TRBV5-1,TRBD1,TGCGCCAGCAGCTTTGGGACAGGGGGCGTCCTTGCCTGGATGAACACTGAAGCTTTCTTT,CASSFGTGGVLAWMNTEAFF
TRBJ1-3,-,TRBV6-5,-,TGTGCCAGCAGTCCCGTGGGCTACCTGGACACCATATATTTT,CASSPVGYLDTIYF
TRBJ1-1,many,TRBV6-5,TRBD1,TGTGCCAGCAAGCACCACGGACAGGGAAACACTGAAGCTTTCTTT,CASKHHGQGNTEAFF
TRBJ2-3,many,TRBV10-3,-,TGTGCCATCAGTGAATCCATGGACAGTTTGACGCAGTATTTT,CAISESMDSLTQYF
TRBJ1-1,many,TRBV6-2/TRBV6-3,TRBD1,TGTGCCAGCACCTTATCCCTCGGACAGGGGGCTTTCTTT,CASTLSLGQGAFF
TRBJ1-1,few,TRBV7-2,-,TGTGCCAGCAGCTTAGGGGGCCCGATTTCTGAAGCTTTCTTT,CASSLGGPISEAFF
TRBJ1-5,many,TRBV4-1,-,TGCGCCAGCAGCCGCGACAGAGGGACCCAGCATTTT,CASSRDRGTQHF
TRBJ2-1,-,TRBV3-2,-,TGTGCCAGCAGCCAAGTCCCGGGACTAGCAATTTACAATGAGCAGTTCTTC,CASSQVPGLAIYNEQFF
TRBJ1-2,many,TRBV20-1,-,TGCAGTGCTAGCTTTCAGGGATCGGGTGGCTACACCTTC,CSASFQGSGGYTF
TRBJ1-2,-,TRBV18,TRBD1,TGTGCCAGCTCACACAGACAGGGGAACGACTATGGCTACACCTTC,CASSHRQGNDYGYTF
TRBJ2-1,-,TRBV7-2,-,TGTGCCGGATCACAAGGGGCCGGGCGCAATGAGCAGTTCTTC,CAGSQGAGRNEQFF
TRBJ2-1,many,TRBV5-5,-,TGTGCCAGCAGCTTCTGGCACACAGGGTACAATGAGCAGTTCTTC,CASSFWHTGYNEQFF
TRBJ2-7,few,TRBV27,-,TGTGCCAGCAGTCCTCCTCTCAGGGAACTGCCGACCTACGAGCAGTACTTC,CASSPPLRELPTYEQYF
TRBJ1-4,many,TRBV5-1,TRBD1,TGCGCCAGCAGCTTGGTGGCAGGGGGCGAAAAACTGTTTTTT,CASSLVAGGEKLFF
TRBJ2-7,-,TRBV3-2,-,TGTGCCAGCGAGAGACAGCTGCAATACGAGCAGTACTTC,CASERQLQYEQYF
TRBJ2-1,many,TRBV7-3,-,TGTGCCAGCAGCTTCGGGGACGCATCTAATGAGCAGTTCTTC,CASSFGDASNEQFF
TRBJ2-7,few,TRBV20-1,-,TGCAGTGCTAGTGGCCGCCGGGGGTCCCTGTCGAGCGAGCAGTACTTC,CSASGRRGSLSSEQYF
TRBJ1-3,many,TRBV6-5,TRBD1,TGTGCCAGCAGCAAGACAGGGGTAAACACCATATATTTT,CASSKTGVNTIYF
TRBJ2-3,many,TRBV5-1,TRBD1,TGCGCCAGCAGCCATTCCAGGGGGCAGACAGATACGCAGTATTTT,CASSHSRGQTDTQYF
TRBJ2-5,-,TRBV7-6,TRBD2,TGTGCCAGCAGCTTACCTAGCGGGGACGAGACCCAGTACTTC,CASSLPSGDETQYF
TRBJ1-6,few,TRBV7-2,-,TGTGCCAGCAGCCCCGCGAGAGGGCCTTATAATTCACCCCTCCACTTT,CASSPARGPYNSPLHF
TRBJ1-2,many,TRBV18,-,TGTGCCAGCTCCCCAAGGCCAGGGGATGGCTACACCTTC,CASSPRPGDGYTF
TRBJ1-2,-,TRBV7-3,-,TGTGCCAGCAGCTTAAAGGCGGGGGCCCCTTTTGGCTACACCTTC,CASSLKAGAPFGYTF
TRBJ1-2,many,TRBV6-5,-,TGTGCCAGCAGTCGGGGGGGTTCTAACTATGGCTACACCTTC,CASSRGGSNYGYTF